This TCR beta chain was profiled in a study of blood T cell repertoires in COVID-19 (dated by TCRdb to the early 2020s). Regarding the research as a whole: Samples covering the acute and convalescent phases of COVID-19 were provided by collaborators in the United States, Italy and Spain. The material from the prospective study consisted of cDNA or gDNA derived from T cells, B-cell-depleted T cells, or PBMCs. HLA class I and class II types, where available, came from metadata supplied by the sample provider rather than from assay-based typing. The repertoires were made available in a free public database intended to serve as a resource for research on the immune response to SARS-CoV-2. The sample metadata nearly always contained a de-identified subject ID, COVID-19 status, age in years and sex. Deeply sampled blood TCRbeta repertoires from subjects exposed to, actively infected with, or recovered from COVID-19 were included in the dataset. The samples were drawn from two sources: the first 160 participants of the ongoing ImmuneRACE study, and 1,200 or so subjects contributed by 6 global collaborators.

In regard to this clone: What antigen it recognizes has not been identified. It has no much larger one-base neighbor in the sample; base qualities were not kept.

TCRbeta CDR3 regions were amplified from genomic DNA using the immunoSEQ Assay, a bias-controlled multiplex PCR. The original methods were these. Nucleated cell counts per sample were estimated from amplification of reference gene primers within the assay. To quantify the absolute abundance of each unique TCRbeta CDR3 rearrangement, sequence reads were collapsed and filtered. Productive Simpson clonality was computed per sample as the square root of Simpson's diversity index over productive rearrangements. TCRdb mirrors the immuneACCESS table, restricted to in-frame sequences. Some clones are absent from its copies; in checked studies, under half trace to an unresolved V gene, and the reason for the others is unknown. The V and J calls and the clone size are those of that table, but D and trimming were determined from the DNA. The sample has 200,000 or so clones on record, approximately 80% of them singletons. The ten top clones hold around 1.8% of the sample.

Participants in the prospective study were enrolled through a virtual design, were aged roughly 18 to 100 years, and lived in 24 United States geographic areas. Cohort assignment in the prospective study relied on participant-reported clinical history from a screening survey and a study questionnaire. Recovered participants in ImmuneRACE Cohort 3 were defined by two consecutive negative NP/OP PCR tests, clearance by a healthcare professional, or resolution of symptoms. In the prospective study, whole blood, serum and a nasopharyngeal or oropharyngeal swab were collected from each participant by mobile phlebotomists. Participants in the prospective study had the option to provide additional blood draws and questionnaires over a roughly 2-month period. Before DNA extraction, prospective study blood samples were shipped either frozen or at room temperature. General study outcomes and caveats: How much clinical and demographic metadata was included differed by source and by participant, and the metadata was provided uncurated.

This sequence originates from a man between 60 and 75 years old who had recovered from COVID-19. Sequences were obtained from PBMCs or T cells enriched from blood (not recorded which).

The sequenced DNA is TGTGCCAGCAGCTTAGCCCGGGCACCGGGGAACTTTTCGAACACTGAAGCTTTCTTT. This codes for CASSLARAPGNFSNTEAFF. Here the chain combines TRBV11-2 and TRBJ1-1, with no confident D gene call. CDR1 and CDR2, per the germline V gene, are SGHAT and FQNNGV. V is reduced by 1 base and J by 1 base, leaving a spacing of 22 bases between them. The CDR3 holds 19 amino acids from the cysteine to the phenylalanine. Of all the DNA, just the CDR3 is kept, 57 bases in frame from base 1.